Below are 14 T cell receptor beta chains sequenced from a single sample in a study of cytotoxic CD8 clonotypes in ibrutinib-treated CLL. The data were produced by immunoSEQ multiplex PCR, yet TCRdb's version contains in-frame clones alone and is incomplete. The sample lists roughly 130,000 clones, approximately 90% occurring once. Specimen: PBMCs, collected after 12 months of ibrutinib treatment. The source is a human donor with chronic lymphocytic leukemia.

In regard to this clone: The same CDR3 also results from other DNA sequences found in this sample. The chain is built from TRBV7-2 and TRBJ2-3, with 8 bases that match TRBD1. The germline V gene encodes CDR1 SGHTA and CDR2 FQGNSA. CDR3 length equals 16 residues. The V gene end was trimmed by 0 bases and the J gene end by 4 bases; junction bases not matched to a gene: 6. The chain's CDR3 is CASSLAAGGEADTQYF. The CDR3, as DNA: TGTGCCAGCAGCTTAGCGGCAGGGGGCGAGGCAGATACGCAGTATTTT.

With respect to this clone: At the DNA level, this CDR3 is encoded by other sequences in the same sample as well. The V gene is TRBV7-9, the J gene TRBJ2-7; no clear D gene. This CDR3 has 10 residues. Germline loops: CDR1 SEHNR, CDR2 FQNEAQ (reference sequence). Trimming pared 5 bases from V and 4 bases from J, leaving 3 bases between. The CDR3 region has the DNA TGTGCCAGCAGCGGGTACGAGCAGTACTTC. Its translation: CASSGYEQYF.

The chain links TRBV25-1 to TRBJ2-7; D perhaps matches TRBD1 (6 bases). Germline values: CDR1 MGHDK, CDR2 SYGVNS. The CDR3 runs to 14 residues. Between the trimmed V and J ends, which lost 8 bases and 0 bases, there was a span of 14 bases. The CDR3 DNA follows: TGTGCCAGCGGCCATTCAGGGGCCTCCTACGAGCAGTACTTC. Its translation is CASGHSGASYEQYF.

This clone appeared once. The chain couples TRBV29-1 to TRBJ1-2; possibly TRBD1 for D (5 bases). The CDR3 loop spans 15 amino acids. The germline V gene has CDR1 SQVTM and CDR2 ANQGSEA. Trimming cost V 7 bases and J 4 bases, with 22 bases left between them. The CDR3 spells CSAPIPGAAFYGYTF. CDR3 DNA: TGCAGCGCACCAATTCCCGGGGCGGCTTTCTATGGCTACACCTTC.

The rearrangement links TRBV2 to TRBJ2-7; no clear D. Germline lookup yields CDR1 SNHLY and CDR2 FYNNEI. The germline V and J ends were trimmed by 3 bases and 6 bases, with 6 bases remaining between them. The CDR3 sequence is 11 residues long. The CDR3 spells CASSDRPEQYF. The CDR3 nucleotides are TGTGCCAGCAGTGATCGTCCCGAGCAGTACTTC. Drawing the rest from reference TRBV2 and TRBJ2-7, the complete variable domain is EPEVTQTPSHQVTQMGQEVILRCVPISNHLYFYWYRQILGQKVEFLVSFYNNEISEKSEIFDDQFSVERPDGSNFTLKIRSTKLEDSAMYFCASSDRPEQYFGPGTRLTVT.

The chain couples TRBV15 to TRBJ1-5, with a possible D match to TRBD1 (6 bases). CDR1 and CDR2 from the germline V gene are LNHNV and YYDKDF (reference sequence). The V gene lost 0 bases and the J gene lost 4 bases, with 10 bases spanning the gap. The CDR3 totals 15 residues. This CDR3 reads CATSREGDTNQPQHF. As DNA, the CDR3 is TGTGCCACCAGCAGAGAAGGGGACACAAATCAGCCCCAGCATTTT.

This clone has a handful of counts. This sequence joins TRBV6-5 and TRBJ1-1; 8 nucleotides agree with TRBD1. The germline CDR1 and CDR2 sequences are MNHEY and SVGAGI. V lost 10 bases to trimming and J lost 0 bases; unmatched junction nucleotides: 10. The CDR3 extends over 15 amino acids. The DNA for the CDR3 is TGTGCCACCCACCGGACAGGGAACATGAACACTGAAGCTTTCTTT. Translated, it gives CATHRTGNMNTEAFF.

This sequence joins TRBV27 and TRBJ1-2, with TRBD1 matching over 7 bases. Losses at the gene ends were 4 bases for V and 11 bases for J; bases not matched to a gene: 4. This CDR3 region has 11 residues. Germline lookup yields CDR1 MNHEY and CDR2 SMNVEV (reference sequence). CDR3 nucleotide sequence: TGTGCCAGCAGTTCACAGGGGAGTTACACCTTC. It is translated as CASSSQGSYTF.

The chain recombines TRBV27 with TRBJ2-4; 9 bases are a match to TRBD1. The CDR3 has 18 amino acids. V lost 6 bases to trimming and J lost 0 bases; unmatched junction nucleotides: 12. Germline values: CDR1 MNHEY, CDR2 SMNVEV (reference sequence). The CDR3 DNA sequence: TGTGCCAGCAGCAAATCCCCCGGGACAGGGTTAGCCAAAAACATTCAGTACTTC. Its protein product is CASSKSPGTGLAKNIQYF.

The chain combines TRBV15 with TRBJ2-4; 8 bases are a match to TRBD1. Germline V gives CDR1 LNHNV, CDR2 YYDKDF (reference sequence). Germline trimming cut 5 bases from V and 2 bases from J; bases unmatched to any gene: 11. CDR3 length: 17 amino acids. The CDR3 nucleotides are TGTGCCACCAGCCCCCTTCCCGACAGGGGACCCAAAAACATTCAGTACTTC. Translation: CATSPLPDRGPKNIQYF.

The CDR3 region is CASSPRGGSQITDTQYF. The CDR3 DNA reads as TGTGCCAGCAGCCCACGGGGCGGTAGCCAAATCACAGATACGCAGTATTTT. V gene TRBV7-8 combines with J gene TRBJ2-3, with D perhaps TRBD1 or TRBD2 (5 bases each). V gave up 5 bases and J gave up 2 bases, with 20 bases separating them. The germline CDR1 and CDR2 sequences are SGHVS and FQNEAQ. The CDR3 extends over 17 amino acids.

This chain uses TRBV27 with TRBJ1-1; TRBD1 might be the D (5 bases). CDR1 and CDR2 from the germline V gene are MNHEY and SMNVEV (reference sequence). The CDR3 is 14 amino acids. V was clipped by 5 bases and J by 5 bases, with 15 bases between them. CDR3: CASSLRVGETEAFF. The CDR3, as DNA: TGTGCCAGCAGTCTAAGAGTGGGGGAGACTGAAGCTTTCTTT.

The chain joins TRBV11-2 to TRBJ2-7; tentative D call: TRBD1 (5 bases). CDR1 is SGHAT and CDR2 is FQNNGV in the germline V gene. The CDR3 loop spans 15 amino acids. V was shortened by 5 bases and J by 1 base, with 15 bases between the two germline ends. CDR3 DNA: TGTGCCAGCAGCCTGTCAGGGTCACCTTCCTACGAGCAGTACTTC. Its translation: CASSLSGSPSYEQYF.

V is TRBV7-2 and J is TRBJ2-7; weak D call: TRBD2 (8 bases). Trimming removed 4 bases from V and 3 bases from J, with 16 bases in between. In germline, CDR1 is SGHTA, CDR2 FQGNSA. This CDR3 is 15 amino acids long. CDR3: CASSSREGAGYEQYF. As DNA, the CDR3 is TGTGCCAGCAGCTCCCGGGAGGGGGCGGGCTACGAGCAGTACTTC.